Below, 22 T cell receptor beta chains from the same sample are listed, as sequenced in a study of T cell repertoires in cytomegalovirus infection. TCRdb re-called the reads through MiXCR, storing one row per CDR3 protein. The sample yields 100,000 to 150,000 distinct CDR3 sequences, approximately 9.2% seen once. Sequencing input: PBMCs. The source of these receptors is a human donor in good health (CMV status not recorded). Some clones in this sample may be carry-over from other donors' samples.

J is TRBJ1-4 and V is TRBV2, with unresolved D. The CDR3 runs to 13 residues. CDR1 and CDR2 (germline): SNHLY, FYNNEI. Trimming shortened V by 7 bases and J by 5 bases, and 11 bases separated the two germline ends. In DNA form, the CDR3 reads TGTGCCAGCAAGGGCCAGCCAAATGAAAAACTGTTTTTT. As protein: CASKGQPNEKLFF.

This chain links TRBV15 with TRBJ1-5, with 7 nucleotides matching TRBD1. The CDR3 length is 16 residues. V gave up 4 bases and J gave up 1 base; unmatched junction bases: 7. From germline, CDR1 is LNHNV and CDR2 YYDKDF (reference sequence). The CDR3 DNA reads as TGTGCCACCAGCAAGGGACAGTCACACAGCAATCAGCCCCAGCATTTT. It codes for CATSKGQSHSNQPQHF.

This clonotype was seen at least ten times. The CDR3 region has the DNA TGCAGTGCTCGTAGCGGGGGAGTCTACAATGAGCAGTTCTTC. This translates into CSARSGGVYNEQFF. The V call is TRBV20-1, the J call TRBJ2-1, with 9 bases matching TRBD2. Trimming took 5 bases from V and 3 from J; bases not matched to a gene: 5. The CDR3 is 14 amino acids. Germline CDR1 is DFQATT and CDR2 is SNEGSKA (reference sequence).

Many counts were recorded for this clonotype. The chain has TRBV6-1 and TRBJ2-6, with D maybe TRBD1 (6 bases). The germline CDR1 and CDR2 sequences are MNHNS and SASEGT. Deletions cut 4 bases from V and 2 bases from J, with 12 bases between. The CDR3 has 16 residues. The CDR3 loop is CASSAPGTTGANVLTF. CDR3 nucleotides: TGTGCCAGCAGTGCCCCGGGGACAACTGGGGCCAACGTCCTGACTTTC.

The chain recombines TRBV30 with TRBJ2-5, with a possible D match to TRBD2 (6 bases). Trimming removed 2 bases at V and 2 bases at J, with 9 bases between. The germline gives CDR1 GTSNPN, CDR2 SVGIG (reference sequence). The CDR3 contains 13 residues. CDR3 in amino acids: CAWSRSGQETQYF. CDR3 nucleotide sequence: TGTGCCTGGAGTAGAAGCGGGCAAGAGACCCAGTACTTC.

This clonotype was recorded at least ten times. The chain recombines TRBV2 with TRBJ1-6, with 8 bases identical to TRBD1. The germline V gene has CDR1 SNHLY and CDR2 FYNNEI. This CDR3 region has 15 residues. V lost 8 bases to trimming and J lost 7 bases; unmatched junction nucleotides: 10. CDR3 loop: CASLFTDRENSPLHF. In DNA, the CDR3 is TGTGCCAGCCTATTCACGGACAGGGAGAATTCACCCCTCCACTTT.

This clonotype was seen more than once but under ten times. The chain employs TRBV12-3 or TRBV12-4 and TRBJ1-3; D is unresolved. The CDR3 sequence is 15 residues long. Trimming removed 3 bases from V and 0 bases from J, with 9 bases in between. In DNA form, the CDR3 reads TGTGCCAGCAGTTTCCTCAGCCCCTCTGGAAACACCATATATTTT. Translation: CASSFLSPSGNTIYF.

This clonotype occurred many times. This chain uses TRBV7-6 with TRBJ1-3; D gene ambiguous. CDR1 is SGHVS, CDR2 FNYEAQ, per germline. The CDR3 sequence is 15 residues long. Trimming took off 3 bases at V and 0 bases at J, with 9 bases between the two ends. The CDR3 nucleotides read TGTGCCAGCAGCTTCGGCGACCACTCTGGAAACACCATATATTTT. Translating it yields CASSFGDHSGNTIYF.

This clonotype came up many times. V is TRBV14 and J is TRBJ2-5; D call uncertain. Germline V lookup: CDR1 SGHDN, CDR2 FVKESK. Trimming took 5 bases from V and 7 from J, leaving 8 bases between them. The CDR3 length is 11 residues. The CDR3 loop is CASSDLVTQYF. CDR3 DNA: TGTGCCAGCAGCGATCTGGTGACCCAGTACTTC.

This clonotype was observed at least ten times. V and J are TRBV4-1 and TRBJ2-7, with D perhaps assigned TRBD1 or TRBD2 (5 bases each). CDR1 is MGHRA, CDR2 YSYEKL, per germline. V lost 3 bases, J lost 3 bases, and 6 bases lay in between. The CDR3 consists of 12 residues. In DNA form, the CDR3 reads TGCGCCAGCAGCCAGGGGGTCTACGAGCAGTACTTC. Protein sequence: CASSQGVYEQYF.

The gene calls are TRBV11-2 and TRBJ1-1; TRBD1 is a possible D gene (6 bases). The CDR3 totals 14 residues. With 5 bases removed from V and 1 base from J, the gap between germline ends came to 11 bases. The V gene's germline CDR1 is SGHAT and CDR2 FQNNGV. The CDR3, as DNA: TGTGCCAGCAGCCAGGGACAAAGGAACACTGAAGCTTTCTTT. Amino acids: CASSQGQRNTEAFF.

There are a few counts of this clonotype. The rearrangement links TRBV19 to TRBJ2-1; 10 nucleotides agree with TRBD1. The trim removed 4 bases at V and 8 bases at J, leaving 11 bases unmatched. There are 16 residues in the CDR3. The germline gives CDR1 LNHDA, CDR2 SQIVND (reference sequence). The CDR3 DNA sequence: TGTGCCAGTAGTAAACTACCGGGACAGGGGTCCTATGAGCAGTTCTTC. Its protein is CASSKLPGQGSYEQFF.

This clonotype was seen many times. This rearrangement joins TRBV7-2 to TRBJ2-4; tentative D call: TRBD2 (5 bases). The germline gives CDR1 SGHTA, CDR2 FQGNSA. Trimming stripped 2 bases from V and 3 bases from J, with 5 bases between. CDR3 size: 13 residues. The CDR3 sequence: CASSLRDKNIQYF. The CDR3 coding sequence is TGTGCCAGCAGCTTACGGGACAAAAACATTCAGTACTTC.

This clonotype has ten or more counts. The CDR3 DNA is TGTGCTAGTGGTTTGACTTTGACAGGGGGGGATGAGCAGTTCTTC. Translation: CASGLTLTGGDEQFF. The chain carries TRBV12-5 and TRBJ2-1, with TRBD1 identical over 9 bases. This CDR3 region has 15 residues. CDR1 LGHNT and CDR2 FRNRAP come from the germline V gene. The trim removed 2 bases at V and 8 bases at J, leaving 7 bases unmatched.

This clonotype was found many times. The chain links TRBV30 to TRBJ1-2; tentatively, D is TRBD1 (6 bases). Germline CDR1 reads GTSNPN; CDR2 reads SVGIG (reference sequence). V gave up 1 base and J gave up 8 bases, with 20 bases separating them. This CDR3 is 15 amino acids long. CDR3 region: CAWSATMTGPRGYTF. For the CDR3, the DNA is TGTGCCTGGAGTGCAACGATGACAGGTCCTAGGGGCTACACCTTC.

This clonotype was seen a handful of times. The V call is TRBV6-2 or TRBV6-3, the J call TRBJ1-4; tentative D call: TRBD1 (5 bases). Trimming pared 7 bases from V and 8 bases from J, leaving 17 bases between. Germline CDR1 and CDR2: MNHEY and SVGEGT. The CDR3 loop spans 14 amino acids. The CDR3 region has the DNA TGTGCCAGCACCTACAGGATCGGTGGCGAAAAACTGTTTTTT. This encodes CASTYRIGGEKLFF.

The chain recombines TRBV6-5 with TRBJ2-2, with D perhaps matching TRBD1 (6 bases). Trimming pared 6 bases from V and 5 bases from J, leaving 10 bases between. Per germline, CDR1 MNHEY and CDR2 SVGAGI. The CDR3 sequence is 13 residues long. The CDR3 reads CASRFRGTGELFF. CDR3 sequence (DNA): TGTGCCAGCAGGTTCAGGGGAACCGGGGAGCTGTTTTTT.

This clonotype appeared a few times. The DNA of the CDR3 is TGTGCCAGCAGCCAAGAGGGACAGTTGGACACTGAAGCTTTCTTT. Translation gives CASSQEGQLDTEAFF. This chain uses TRBV14 with TRBJ1-1, with 7 bases lining up with TRBD1. This CDR3 spans 15 amino acids. J was trimmed by 3 bases and V by 0 bases; bases with no gene match: 4. Germline V CDR1 and CDR2: SGHDN, FVKESK.

V gene TRBV20-1 combines with J gene TRBJ2-2; tentative D call: TRBD2 (6 bases). The V and J ends lost 5 bases and 1 base respectively, with 17 bases between them. Germline V gene data show CDR1 as DFQATT and CDR2 as SNEGSKA (reference sequence). There are 16 residues in the CDR3. The CDR3 is CSARRRGMWNTGELFF. The CDR3 DNA is TGCAGTGCTCGGAGACGGGGGATGTGGAACACCGGGGAGCTGTTTTTT.

This clonotype was detected ten times or more. This chain links TRBV7-2 with TRBJ2-1, with TRBD2 as a possible D gene (6 bases). The CDR3 has 13 residues. V lost 3 bases to trimming and J lost 7 bases, with 10 bases between them. CDR1 is SGHTA and CDR2 is FQGNSA in the germline V gene. CDR3 sequence reads: CASSLGGENEQFF. The CDR3 nucleotides are TGTGCCAGCAGCTTGGGCGGGGAAAATGAGCAGTTCTTC. Based on the CDR3 plus reference TRBV7-2 and TRBJ2-1, the full variable domain is GAGVSQSPSNKVTEKGKDVELRCDPISGHTALYWYRQSLGQGLEFLIYFQGNSAPDKSGLPSDRFSAERTGGSVSTLTIQRTQQEDSAVYLCASSLGGENEQFFGPGTRLTVL.

The sample holds many counts of this clonotype. The chain employs TRBV7-8 and TRBJ2-7; D perhaps matches TRBD1 (6 bases). V lost 3 bases to trimming and J lost 3 bases, with 12 bases between them. Germline CDR1 reads SGHVS; CDR2 reads FQNEAQ. This CDR3 comprises 14 residues. The CDR3 protein is CASSFLGALYEQYF. For the CDR3, the DNA is TGTGCCAGCAGCTTTCTGGGGGCGCTCTACGAGCAGTACTTC. The complete variable domain, with remaining parts taken from reference TRBV7-8 and TRBJ2-7, reads GAGVSQSPRYKVAKRGQDVALRCDPISGHVSLFWYQQALGQGPEFLTYFQNEAQLDKSGLPSDRFFAERPEGSVSTLKIQRTQQEDSAVYLCASSFLGALYEQYFGPGTRLTVT.

The gene calls are TRBV3-1 and TRBJ2-5, with D possibly matching TRBD1 (5 bases). Trimming removed 7 bases from V and 1 base from J, with 19 bases in between. Per germline, CDR1 LGHDT and CDR2 YNNKEL (reference sequence). CDR3 size: 16 residues. CDR3 sequence reads: CASKRIGAPFQETQYF. The CDR3 bases are TGTGCCAGCAAGCGTATAGGGGCACCTTTCCAAGAGACCCAGTACTTC.